A single sample is the source of the 13 T cell receptor beta chains below, sequenced in a study of shared clonotypes between healthy human individuals. Sequencing was performed with immunoSEQ multiplex PCR; in TCRdb, only in-frame clones are kept and a portion is missing. The sample has millions of clones; 85% to 95% are singletons. The sequenced sample consisted of naive CD4+ T cells sorted from blood. Subset noted: CD45RA+ positively selected. These receptors were obtained from a man aged 18 to 30 in good health.

J is TRBJ2-5 and V is TRBV2, with 11 bases aligning to TRBD2. This CDR3 region has 15 residues. The junction had 5 bases not matched to a gene; V was cut back by 4 bases and J by 4 bases. Germline CDR1 and CDR2: SNHLY and FYNNEI. The CDR3 DNA follows: TGTGCCAGCAGTGTAGCGGGGGGGCCGAGAGAGACCCAGTACTTC. The encoded protein is CASSVAGGPRETQYF.

The genes are TRBV7-3 and TRBJ2-2, with D uncertain. Per the germline V gene, CDR1 is SGHTA and CDR2 is FQGTGA. The CDR3 is 15 amino acids. The V end lost 1 base, the J end lost 4 bases, and 10 bases lay between the germline ends. DNA for the CDR3: TGTGCCAGCAGCTTAAAAGGTGACATCACCGGGGAGCTGTTTTTT. Amino acid sequence: CASSLKGDITGELFF.

With respect to this clone: This may arise from a read error, as a much more abundant clone is one base away. The same CDR3 arises from other DNA sequences in this sample as well. J is TRBJ2-7 and V is TRBV2; D unclear. The V gene's germline CDR1 is SNHLY and CDR2 FYNNEI. The CDR3 contains 11 residues. The V end was cut by 6 bases, the J end by 3 bases, with 6 bases between. The DNA of the CDR3 is TGTGCCAGCAGCCCAAGCTACGAGCAGTACTTC. This encodes CASSPSYEQYF.

The chain combines TRBV6-1 with TRBJ1-5, with a tentative D call TRBD1 (5 bases). Germline V gene data show CDR1 as MNHNS and CDR2 as SASEGT. Deletions cut 8 bases from V and 5 bases from J, with 13 bases between. The CDR3 is made up of 13 amino acids. CDR3 amino acids: CASARDEDQPQHF. The CDR3 region has the DNA TGTGCCAGCGCCAGGGACGAGGATCAGCCCCAGCATTTT.

This rearrangement joins TRBV2 to TRBJ2-7; 12 positions agree with TRBD2. In germline, CDR1 is SNHLY, CDR2 FYNNEI. This CDR3 comprises 15 residues. V was clipped by 8 bases and J by 0 bases; unmatched bases: 5. This CDR3 is CASGWTSGISYEQYF. CDR3 nucleotide sequence: TGTGCCAGCGGATGGACTAGCGGGATCTCCTACGAGCAGTACTTC.

The chain links TRBV10-2 to TRBJ2-5, with 9 bases lining up with TRBD1. The V and J ends lost 2 bases and 7 bases, in that order; junction bases with no gene match: 8. This CDR3 spans 15 amino acids. Germline V gene sequence: CDR1 WSHSY, CDR2 SAAADI. CDR3 residues: CASSEAQGAAGTQYF. The CDR3 DNA sequence: TGCGCCAGCAGTGAGGCACAGGGGGCCGCGGGGACCCAGTACTTC.

This sequence joins TRBV7-2 and TRBJ2-7, with 9 positions matching TRBD1. The CDR3 sequence is 13 residues long. With 2 bases clipped from V and 5 bases from J, the junction kept 1 base outside the gene matches. The germline CDR1 and CDR2 sequences are SGHTA and FQGNSA. The CDR3 sequence is CASSLRTGDEQYF. For the CDR3, the DNA is TGTGCCAGCAGCTTACGGACAGGGGACGAGCAGTACTTC.

V is TRBV14 and J is TRBJ2-3; 11 bases are shared with TRBD2. This CDR3 has 16 amino acids. Germline V lookup: CDR1 SGHDN, CDR2 FVKESK. V trimming: 5 bases; J trimming: 7 bases; junction bases outside the gene matches: 11. The DNA of the CDR3 is TGTGCCAGCAGCTCCCGGGGTAGCGGGGGGGCCTATACGCAGTATTTT. This codes for CASSSRGSGGAYTQYF.

The DNA for the CDR3 is TGTGCCAGCAGCTCGGACAAAGGGGGCACAGATACGCAGTATTTT. Protein sequence: CASSSDKGGTDTQYF. This chain connects TRBV7-8 to TRBJ2-3, with a weak D call TRBD1 (5 bases). The V end was cut by 4 bases, the J end by 1 base, with 12 bases between. This CDR3 region has 15 residues. Germline V gives CDR1 SGHVS, CDR2 FQNEAQ. Together with reference TRBV7-8 and TRBJ2-3, the CDR3 gives the full variable domain: GAGVSQSPRYKVAKRGQDVALRCDPISGHVSLFWYQQALGQGPEFLTYFQNEAQLDKSGLPSDRFFAERPEGSVSTLKIQRTQQEDSAVYLCASSSDKGGTDTQYFGPGTRLTVL.

The chain is built from TRBV28 and TRBJ1-2, with D possibly matching TRBD1 (5 bases). Germline assignment: CDR1 MDHEN and CDR2 SYDVKM. Trimming removed 8 bases at V and 4 bases at J, with 14 bases between. CDR3 length equals 13 residues. CDR3 in amino acids: CASAGQGSYGYTF. Here the CDR3 DNA reads TGTGCCAGCGCCGGTCAGGGCAGCTATGGCTACACCTTC.

The CDR3 here is CSVEVWRAFAYEQYF. CDR3 bases: TGCAGCGTTGAAGTTTGGCGGGCCTTTGCCTACGAGCAGTACTTC. The chain carries TRBV29-1 and TRBJ2-5; perhaps TRBD2 as D (5 bases). The DNA end is more similar to TRBJ2-7, so the J call may be wrong. Per the germline V gene, CDR1 is SQVTM and CDR2 is ANQGSEA. The CDR3 runs 15 residues.

J is TRBJ2-4 and V is TRBV2; 7 nucleotides match TRBD1. The ends lost 7 bases at V and 3 bases at J; junction bases unmatched: 6. This CDR3 is 14 amino acids long. Germline-derived CDR1 and CDR2 are SNHLY and FYNNEI. The CDR3 DNA sequence: TGTGCCAGCAAAGACAGGGATGGCAAAAACATTCAGTACTTC. Translated: CASKDRDGKNIQYF.

The chain uses TRBV5-1 and TRBJ1-1; possible D gene TRBD1, 5 bases. The CDR3 extends over 15 amino acids. The V gene lost 3 bases and the J gene lost 3 bases, with 15 bases spanning the gap. Germline assignment: CDR1 SGHRS and CDR2 YFSETQ. Here the CDR3 reads CASSSQRGVDTEAFF. CDR3 bases: TGCGCCAGCAGCTCGCAGAGGGGAGTGGACACTGAAGCTTTCTTT. Using reference TRBV5-1 and TRBJ1-1 for the parts outside the CDR3, the full variable domain is KAGVTQTPRYLIKTRGQQVTLSCSPISGHRSVSWYQQTPGQGLQFLFEYFSETQRNKGNFPGRFSGRQFSNSRSEMNVSTLELGDSALYLCASSSQRGVDTEAFFGQGTRLTVV.